This T cell receptor (beta chain) was obtained from a study of OX40 agonist ivuxolimab in advanced cancers. Notes on the study in general: Clonal expansion among partial responders at 0.1-3.0 mg/kg ranked near the lowest. The specificity for antigen of the expanded peripheral T cells was not determined.

The repertoire was sequenced with immunoSEQ multiplex PCR; TCRdb's copy has only in-frame clones and lacks some. This table holds about 58,000 clones, about 81% found once. Exclusion of a patient followed from autoimmune disease history or systemic immunosuppression. Germline V gene sequence: CDR1 SGHTA, CDR2 FQGNSA. The CDR3 spans 12 residues. In the case of this clone: Its antigen is unknown. Relative to the germline gene, one junction end is altered; a read error may explain this.

This chain connects TRBV7-2 to TRBJ2-1, with 10 bases lining up with TRBD1. The sequencing used CD4+ or CD8+ T cells sorted from blood, collected in a trial of the OX40 agonist ivuxolimab. This receptor was identified in an adult with an advanced solid tumor such as melanoma, head and neck, liver or kidney cancer. The CDR3 is CASSSPGQGPLF. CDR3 nucleotide sequence: TGTGCCAGCAGCTCGCCGGGACAGGGGCCCCTCTTC.